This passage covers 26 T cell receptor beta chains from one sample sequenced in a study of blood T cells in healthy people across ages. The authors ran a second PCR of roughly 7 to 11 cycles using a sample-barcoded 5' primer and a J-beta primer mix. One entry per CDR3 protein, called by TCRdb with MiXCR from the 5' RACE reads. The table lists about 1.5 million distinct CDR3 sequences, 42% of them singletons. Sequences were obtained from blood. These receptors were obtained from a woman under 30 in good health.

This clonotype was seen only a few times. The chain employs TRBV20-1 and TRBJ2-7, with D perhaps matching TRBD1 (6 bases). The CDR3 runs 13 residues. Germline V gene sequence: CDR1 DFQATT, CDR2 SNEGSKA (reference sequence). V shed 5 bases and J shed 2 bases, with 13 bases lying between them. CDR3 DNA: TGCAGTGCTGCCCCCGGGACAACCTACGAGCAGTACTTC. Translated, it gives CSAAPGTTYEQYF.

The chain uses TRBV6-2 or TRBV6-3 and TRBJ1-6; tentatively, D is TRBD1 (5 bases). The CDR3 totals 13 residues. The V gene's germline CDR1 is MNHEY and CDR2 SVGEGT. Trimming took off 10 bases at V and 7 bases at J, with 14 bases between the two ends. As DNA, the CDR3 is TGTGCCAACGGGGACGGTTACAATTCACCCCTCCACTTT. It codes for CANGDGYNSPLHF.

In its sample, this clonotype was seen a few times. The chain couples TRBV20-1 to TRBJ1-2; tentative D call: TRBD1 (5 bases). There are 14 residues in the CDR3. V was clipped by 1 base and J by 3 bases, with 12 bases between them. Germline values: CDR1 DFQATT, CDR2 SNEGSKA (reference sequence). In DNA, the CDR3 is TGCAGTGCTAGAGCGGAGGGGATGGACTATGGCTACACCTTC. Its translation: CSARAEGMDYGYTF.

CDR3: CASSEGPRERYF. CDR3 in DNA: TGTGCCAGCAGTGAAGGCCCGCGCGAGCGGTACTTC. The rearrangement joins TRBV2 to TRBJ2-5, with no clear D. Germline loops: CDR1 SNHLY, CDR2 FYNNEI. This CDR3 region has 12 residues. Trimming removed 1 base from V and 13 bases from J, with 13 bases in between.

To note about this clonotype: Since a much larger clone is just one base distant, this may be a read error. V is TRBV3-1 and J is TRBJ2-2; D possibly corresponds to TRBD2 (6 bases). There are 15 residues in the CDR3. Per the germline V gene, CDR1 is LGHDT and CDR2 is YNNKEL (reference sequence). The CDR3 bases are TGTGTCAGCAGCCGAGGCGGGGAATACACCGGGGAGCTGTTTTTT. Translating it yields CVSSRGGEYTGELFF.

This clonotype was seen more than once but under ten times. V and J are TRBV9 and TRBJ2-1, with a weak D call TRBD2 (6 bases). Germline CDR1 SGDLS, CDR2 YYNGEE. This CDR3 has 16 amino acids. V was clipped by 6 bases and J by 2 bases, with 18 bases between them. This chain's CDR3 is CASTIGGGPPYNEQFF. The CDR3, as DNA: TGTGCCAGCACCATAGGAGGAGGGCCCCCCTACAATGAGCAGTTCTTC.

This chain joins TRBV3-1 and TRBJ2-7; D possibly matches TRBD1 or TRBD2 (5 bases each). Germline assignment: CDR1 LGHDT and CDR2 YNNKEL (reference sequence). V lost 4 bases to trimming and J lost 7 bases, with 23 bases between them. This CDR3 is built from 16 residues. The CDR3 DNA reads TGTGCCAGCAGCCGAACTCTGGGACCAACCTACAATGAGCAGTACTTC. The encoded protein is CASSRTLGPTYNEQYF.

The CDR3 loop reads CASSLLPRADTQYF. CDR3 sequence (DNA): TGTGCCAGCAGCTTACTTCCCAGAGCAGATACGCAGTATTTT. The rearrangement uses TRBV7-9 and TRBJ2-3; no definite D call. The CDR3 covers 14 residues. Germline CDR1 SEHNR, CDR2 FQNEAQ (reference sequence). Trimming took 2 bases from V and 4 from J, leaving 10 bases between them.

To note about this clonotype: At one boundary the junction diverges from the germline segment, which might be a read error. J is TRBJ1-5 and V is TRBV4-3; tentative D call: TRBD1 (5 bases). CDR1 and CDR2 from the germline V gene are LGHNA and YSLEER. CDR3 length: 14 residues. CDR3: CASSEELGDQPQHF. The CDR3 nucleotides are TGCGCCAGCAGCGAAGAGCTAGGGGATCAGCCCCAGCATTTT.

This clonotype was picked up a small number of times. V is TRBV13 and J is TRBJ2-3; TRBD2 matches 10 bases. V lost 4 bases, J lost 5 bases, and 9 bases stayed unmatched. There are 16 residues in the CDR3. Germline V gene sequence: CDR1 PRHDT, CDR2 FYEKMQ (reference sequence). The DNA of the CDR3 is TGTGCCAGCAGCTATCCCAGCGGGGGGGTCGAAGATACGCAGTATTTT. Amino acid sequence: CASSYPSGGVEDTQYF.

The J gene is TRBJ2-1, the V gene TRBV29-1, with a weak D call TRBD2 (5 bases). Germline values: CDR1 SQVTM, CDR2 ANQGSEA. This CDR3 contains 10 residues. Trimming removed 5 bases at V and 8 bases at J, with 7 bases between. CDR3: CSVTGDEQFF. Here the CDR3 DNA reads TGCAGCGTTACCGGGGATGAGCAGTTCTTC.

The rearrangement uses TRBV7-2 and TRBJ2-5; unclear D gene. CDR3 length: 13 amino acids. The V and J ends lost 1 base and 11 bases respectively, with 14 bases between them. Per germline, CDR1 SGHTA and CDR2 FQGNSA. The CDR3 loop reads CASSLVTFNEQYF. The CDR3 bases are TGTGCCAGCAGCTTAGTGACGTTCAATGAGCAGTACTTC.

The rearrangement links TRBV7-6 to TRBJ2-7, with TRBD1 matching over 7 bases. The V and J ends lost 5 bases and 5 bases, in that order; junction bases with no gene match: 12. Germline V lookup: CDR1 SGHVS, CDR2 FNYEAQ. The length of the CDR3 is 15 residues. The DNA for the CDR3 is TGTGCCAGCAGCACCCGACAGGGCCCATTCCACGAGCAGTACTTC. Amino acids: CASSTRQGPFHEQYF.

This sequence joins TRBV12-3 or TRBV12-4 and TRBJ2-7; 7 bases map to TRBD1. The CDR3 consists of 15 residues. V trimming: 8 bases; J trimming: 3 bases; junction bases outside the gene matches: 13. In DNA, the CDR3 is TGTGCCAGCGCAAAGGGGGCAGGGGCCCACTACGAGCAGTACTTC. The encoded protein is CASAKGAGAHYEQYF.

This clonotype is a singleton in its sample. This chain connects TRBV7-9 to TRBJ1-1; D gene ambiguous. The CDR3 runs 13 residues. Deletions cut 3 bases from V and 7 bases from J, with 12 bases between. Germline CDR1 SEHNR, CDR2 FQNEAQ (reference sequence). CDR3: CASSFGNGGEAFF. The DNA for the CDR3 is TGTGCCAGCAGCTTCGGGAATGGAGGTGAAGCTTTCTTT.

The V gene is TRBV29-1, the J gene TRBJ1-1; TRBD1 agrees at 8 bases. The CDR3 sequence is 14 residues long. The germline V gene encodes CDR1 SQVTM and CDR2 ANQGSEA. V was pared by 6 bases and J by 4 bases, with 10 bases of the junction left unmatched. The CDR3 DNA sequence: TGCAGCGTCAAAGTGGACAGGGAGGGCACTGAAGCTTTCTTT. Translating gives CSVKVDREGTEAFF. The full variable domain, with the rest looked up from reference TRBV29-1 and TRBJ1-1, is SAVISQKPSRDICQRGTSLTIQCQVDSQVTMMFWYRQQPGQSLTLIATANQGSEATYESGFVIDKFPISRPNLTFSTLTVSNMSPEDSSIYLCSVKVDREGTEAFFGQGTRLTVV.

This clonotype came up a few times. The CDR3 loop reads CSASKSQQGLYGYTF. The CDR3 coding sequence is TGCAGTGCTAGCAAATCCCAACAGGGCCTCTATGGCTACACCTTC. The chain employs TRBV20-1 and TRBJ1-2; possible D gene TRBD1, 6 bases. CDR1 and CDR2 (germline): DFQATT, SNEGSKA (reference sequence). The CDR3 contains 15 residues. Trimming removed 3 bases at V and 4 bases at J, with 18 bases between.

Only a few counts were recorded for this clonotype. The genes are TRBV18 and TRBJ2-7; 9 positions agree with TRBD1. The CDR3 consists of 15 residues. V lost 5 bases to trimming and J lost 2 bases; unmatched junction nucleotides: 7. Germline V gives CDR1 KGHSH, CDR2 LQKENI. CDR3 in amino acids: CASSTRQGEPYEQYF. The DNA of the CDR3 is TGTGCCAGCTCAACTAGACAGGGGGAACCCTACGAGCAGTACTTC.

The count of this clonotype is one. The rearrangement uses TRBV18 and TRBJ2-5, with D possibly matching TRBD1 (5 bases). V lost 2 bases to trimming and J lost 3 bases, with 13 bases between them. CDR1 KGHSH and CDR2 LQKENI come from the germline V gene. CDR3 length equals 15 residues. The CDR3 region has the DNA TGTGCCAGCTCACCATCGGCAGGGCTGAAAGAGACCCAGTACTTC. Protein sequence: CASSPSAGLKETQYF.

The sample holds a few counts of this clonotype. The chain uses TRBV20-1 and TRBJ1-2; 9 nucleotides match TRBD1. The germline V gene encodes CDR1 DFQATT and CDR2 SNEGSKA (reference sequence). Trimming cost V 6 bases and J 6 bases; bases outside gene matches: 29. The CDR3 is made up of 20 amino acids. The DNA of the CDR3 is TGCAGTGCCGCAGGCCAAATCTTCACAGGGGGCGTACCCAACAAGAATGGCTACACCTTC. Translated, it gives CSAAGQIFTGGVPNKNGYTF.

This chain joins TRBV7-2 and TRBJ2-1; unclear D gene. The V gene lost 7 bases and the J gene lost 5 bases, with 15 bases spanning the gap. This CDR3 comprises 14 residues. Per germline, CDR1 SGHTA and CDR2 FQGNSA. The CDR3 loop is CASNLATVNNEQFF. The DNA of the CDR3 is TGTGCCAGCAACCTCGCGACGGTAAACAATGAGCAGTTCTTC.

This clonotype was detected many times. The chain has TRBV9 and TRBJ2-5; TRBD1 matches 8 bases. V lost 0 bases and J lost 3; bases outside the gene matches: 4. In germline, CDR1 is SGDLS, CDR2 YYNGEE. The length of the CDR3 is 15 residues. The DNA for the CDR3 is TGTGCCAGCAGCGTAGAGGGGACAGGAGAAGAGACCCAGTACTTC. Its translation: CASSVEGTGEETQYF.

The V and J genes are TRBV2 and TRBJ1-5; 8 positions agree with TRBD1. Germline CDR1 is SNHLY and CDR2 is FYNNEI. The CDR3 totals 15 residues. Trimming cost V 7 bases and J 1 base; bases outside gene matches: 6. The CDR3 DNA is TGTGCCAGCACCGAGCAGGGGGCGAGCAATCAGCCCCAGCATTTT. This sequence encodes CASTEQGASNQPQHF.

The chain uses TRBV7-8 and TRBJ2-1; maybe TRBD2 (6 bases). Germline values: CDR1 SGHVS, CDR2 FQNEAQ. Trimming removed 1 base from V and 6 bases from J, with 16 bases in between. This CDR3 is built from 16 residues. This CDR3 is CASSLVLGGSGNEQFF. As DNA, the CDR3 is TGTGCCAGCAGCTTAGTTCTCGGAGGGTCAGGCAATGAGCAGTTCTTC. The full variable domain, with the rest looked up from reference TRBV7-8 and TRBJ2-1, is GAGVSQSPRYKVAKRGQDVALRCDPISGHVSLFWYQQALGQGPEFLTYFQNEAQLDKSGLPSDRFFAERPEGSVSTLKIQRTQQEDSAVYLCASSLVLGGSGNEQFFGPGTRLTVL.

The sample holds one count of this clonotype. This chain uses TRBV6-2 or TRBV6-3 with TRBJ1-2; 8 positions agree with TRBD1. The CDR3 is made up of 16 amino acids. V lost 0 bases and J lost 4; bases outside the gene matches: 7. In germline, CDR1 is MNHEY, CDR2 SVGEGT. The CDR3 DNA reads TGTGCCAGCAGTTACTCTGGGACAGGCAACATCTATGGCTACACCTTC. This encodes CASSYSGTGNIYGYTF.

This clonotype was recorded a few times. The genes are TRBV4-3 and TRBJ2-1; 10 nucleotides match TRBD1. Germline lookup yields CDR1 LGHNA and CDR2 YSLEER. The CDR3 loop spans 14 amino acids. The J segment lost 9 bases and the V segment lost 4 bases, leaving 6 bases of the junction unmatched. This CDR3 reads CASSPGTGDGEQFF. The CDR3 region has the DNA TGCGCCAGCAGCCCCGGGACAGGGGATGGTGAGCAGTTCTTC.